The text below deals with one T cell receptor (beta chain). The antigen is not known. Through 5' RACE with UMI labels, the TRB cDNA libraries were prepared. TCRdb reprocessed the 5' RACE reads and reports one entry per CDR3 protein, with no DNA. Its listing shows around 140,000 distinct CDR3 sequences. The data derive from a study of CXCR3-negative and CXCR3-positive naive CD8 T cells. Overall study findings and caveats: CXCR3-expressing naive cells carried TRB CDR3s more hydrophobic than those of CXCR3-negative naive cells.

Each CD8+ T cell subset was flow-sorted in triplicate. Every sort contained 270,000 or so cells. CD45RO-CCR7+CD27+CD95- characterized naive CD8+ T cells. The sequence was collected from a human donor in good health. Some clones in this sample may be carry-over from other donors' samples. Sequenced material: naive CXCR3+ CD8+ T cells from blood. Subset given: CD45RO-CCR7+CD27+CD95- naive CD8+ T cells expressing CXCR3 (TNR3+).

The CDR3 loop is CASSLISSGRAEETQYF. The genes are TRBV28 and TRBJ2-5; as DNA is missing, the TRBD2 call by TCRdb cannot be tested. Looked up from germline, CDR1 is MDHEN and CDR2 is SYDVKM. CDR3 length equals 17 residues. The whole variable domain, filled in from reference TRBV28 and TRBJ2-5, reads DVKVTQSSRYLVKRTGEKVFLECVQDMDHENMFWYRQDPGLGLRLIYFSYDVKMKEKGDIPEGYSVSREKKERFSLILESASTNQTSMYLCASSLISSGRAEETQYFGPGTRLLVL.